A selection of T cell receptor beta chains follows, all from one sample in a study of long-term antiretroviral therapy in people with HIV. Measured with immunoSEQ multiplex PCR; TCRdb has only the in-frame clones, and not every one. The sample carries under 25,000 clones, roughly 77% recorded once. The source was unsorted PBMCs, collected 0.5 years after starting antiretroviral therapy. The source of these receptors is a woman in her thirties or forties with HIV. The CDR3 runs from the conserved cysteine through the conserved F or W. A D gene is named only where the DNA matches it firmly. Clone size is not always given. Where it is, it says once, few, many or a class for expanded clones.

>TRBV15|TRBD1|few|TRBJ2-7
TGTGCCACCAGCGAGGTGGGGACAGGGAGTTACGAGCAGTACTTC
CATSEVGTGSYEQYF
>TRBV7-9|NA|NA|TRBJ2-7
TGTGCCAGCAGCTCGATTCATGGTAACGAGCAGTACTTC
CASSSIHGNEQYF
>TRBV4-1|NA|NA|TRBJ2-3
TGCGCCAGCAGCCAAGGCCGTAAAAAGGGTAGGATAGATACGCAGTATTTT
CASSQGRKKGRIDTQYF
>TRBV20-1|NA|NA|TRBJ2-7
TGCAGTGCTAGAGTGGGGTACGAGCAGTACTTC
CSARVGYEQYF
>TRBV4-1|NA|medium-sized|TRBJ2-3
TGCGCCAGCAGCATTCGAGGCGCAGATACGCAGTATTTT
CASSIRGADTQYF
>TRBV27|NA|NA|TRBJ1-2
TGTGCCAGCAGTCCTCTCTCGAGTATCCTCCATGGCTACACCTTC
CASSPLSSILHGYTF
>TRBV7-5|NA|NA|TRBJ2-7
TGTGCCAGAAGCTTAGTAGACGGGGACTCCTACGAGCAGTACTTC
CARSLVDGDSYEQYF
>TRBV7-3|NA|NA|TRBJ2-1
TGTGCCAGCAGCTCGCTAGGACTGAATGAGCAGTTCTTC
CASSSLGLNEQFF
>TRBV7-8|NA|few|TRBJ1-5
TGTGCCAGCAGCTTAATGGGGGGGGCAAAGGATCAGCCCCAGCATTTT
CASSLMGGAKDQPQHF
>TRBV10-2|TRBD2|NA|TRBJ2-7
TGCGCCAGCGGGCTGACTAGCTGGAGCTCCTACGAGCAGTACTTC
CASGLTSWSSYEQYF
>TRBV9|NA|NA|TRBJ1-2
TGTGCCAGCAGCCCCCAGGAAGGGCTTGGCTACACCTTC
CASSPQEGLGYTF
>TRBV5-5|NA|once|TRBJ2-1
TGTGCCAGCAGTGGGACGGGGAGCTCCTACAATGAGCAGTTCTTC
CASSGTGSSYNEQFF
>TRBV5-6|NA|few|TRBJ1-1
TGTGCCAGCAGCTTGCAAGGGAACACTGAAGCTTTCTTT
CASSLQGNTEAFF
>TRBV20-1|NA|NA|TRBJ2-7
TGCAGTGTTCCGGGGGACTACGAGCAGTACTTC
CSVPGDYEQYF
>TRBV18|NA|NA|TRBJ1-1
TGTGCCAGCTCACCAGCGGGGGACCTGAACACTGAAGCTTTCTTT
CASSPAGDLNTEAFF
>TRBV6-5|NA|NA|TRBJ2-7
TGTGCCAGCAGCCCCCGGGACGGAGGCTCCTACGAGCAGTACTTC
CASSPRDGGSYEQYF
>TRBV11-2|NA|NA|TRBJ2-3
TGTGCCAGCAGCTTCAGACTGTTGGTGGATACGCAGTATTTT
CASSFRLLVDTQYF
>TRBV29-1|NA|NA|TRBJ2-5
TGCAGCGTTGCTCACAGGGAGACCCAGTACTTC
CSVAHRETQYF
>TRBV18|TRBD1|NA|TRBJ2-5
TGTGCCAGCTCAGGGACAGAAGAGACCCAGTACTTC
CASSGTEETQYF
>TRBV28|NA|NA|TRBJ1-5
TGTGCCAGCACCCCATCGTGGGGCAATCAGCCCCAGCATTTT
CASTPSWGNQPQHF
>TRBV5-6|NA|NA|TRBJ2-1
TGTGCCAGCAGCTTGTCGTCAGATACGGGGTTCTTC
CASSLSSDTGFF
>TRBV18|TRBD1|few|TRBJ1-1
TGTGCCAGCTCTCAGGGGGCAGGGAGTGTGAGGAACACTGAAGCTTTCTTT
CASSQGAGSVRNTEAFF
>TRBV7-9|NA|few|TRBJ2-2
TGTGCCAGCAGCTTAGTGCGGACCGGGGAGCTGTTTTTT
CASSLVRTGELFF
>TRBV28|TRBD1|NA|TRBJ1-2
TGTGCCAGCAGGAGCGGTCTGACAGGGGGCGGCGGCTACACCTTC
CASRSGLTGGGGYTF
>TRBV2|NA|NA|TRBJ2-3
TGTGCCAGCAGTGGCTTGGGGGGGGGCCGAGTAGATACGCAGTATTTT
CASSGLGGGRVDTQYF
>TRBV5-1|TRBD1|few|TRBJ1-2
TGCGCCAGCTTTGGGACAGGGCGAGGCTACACCTTC
CASFGTGRGYTF
>TRBV5-1|NA|NA|TRBJ1-1
TGCGCCAGCAGCTTGGAGACAGGGAACACTGAAGCTTTCTTT
CASSLETGNTEAFF
>TRBV2|NA|NA|TRBJ2-1
TGTGCCAGCAGTGCCCGGGCCTCCTACAATGAGCAGTTCTTC
CASSARASYNEQFF
>TRBV2|NA|NA|TRBJ2-3
TGTGCCAGCAGTGTAAGCCCGATGGGTACGCAGTATTTT
CASSVSPMGTQYF
>TRBV10-3|NA|NA|TRBJ2-7
TGTGCCATCAGTGAGTCCTCCAGGGCAGGGGGGCGTTACGAGCAGTACTTC
CAISESSRAGGRYEQYF
>TRBV5-6|NA|NA|TRBJ2-7
TGTGCCAGCAGCTGGGACCAAAGGGGCTACGAGCAGTACTTC
CASSWDQRGYEQYF
>TRBV7-9|TRBD2|NA|TRBJ2-3
TGTGCCAGCAGCTTAGCAACGGGGGGGCGCACAGATACGCAGTATTTT
CASSLATGGRTDTQYF
>TRBV12-5|TRBD2|NA|TRBJ2-1
TGTGCTAGTGGTTTGCCCCGGGGACTAGTCGTCTCTAATGAGCAGTTCTTC
CASGLPRGLVVSNEQFF
>TRBV5-1|TRBD2|NA|TRBJ2-3
TGCGCCAGCAGAATCAGCTCTGGCGGGGGTCGTGATACGCAGTATTTT
CASRISSGGGRDTQYF
>TRBV27|TRBD2|once|TRBJ2-2
TGTGCCAGCAGTACTGAAGCGGGGGGGCTTACCGGGGAGCTGTTTTTT
CASSTEAGGLTGELFF
>TRBV4-1|NA|NA|TRBJ2-1
TGCGCCAGCAGCCAAGATTTGGGCGGGTCCTACAATGAGCAGTTCTTC
CASSQDLGGSYNEQFF
>TRBV6-1|NA|NA|TRBJ1-1
TGTGCCAGTAACGGGGGGGGGTATTTTCCTGAAGCTTTCTTT
CASNGGGYFPEAFF
>TRBV6-6|NA|NA|TRBJ1-1
TGTGCCAGCAGCGGTACGGGGCTCGGGCTTGAAGCTTTCTTT
CASSGTGLGLEAFF
>TRBV19|NA|NA|TRBJ2-3
TGTGCCAGTAGTATTGAGGACTTACGCACAGATACGCAGTATTTT
CASSIEDLRTDTQYF
>TRBV7-4|TRBD2|NA|TRBJ2-7
TGTGCCAGCAGCTTTCGCAACTGCGGGGGAGGGCGTTACGAGCAGTACTTC
CASSFRNCGGGRYEQYF
>TRBV5-1|TRBD2|NA|TRBJ2-1
TGCGCCAGCAGCTCGACTAGCGGGGGGGCCGAGCAGTTCTTC
CASSSTSGGAEQFF
>TRBV11-2|NA|NA|TRBJ1-1
TGTGCCAGCAGCTTAGGTACGAACACTGAAGCTTTCTTT
CASSLGTNTEAFF
>TRBV7-9|TRBD1|NA|TRBJ1-1
TGTGCCAGCAGCGGCGAAGCGACAGGGCCGAACCCTGAAGCTTTCTTT
CASSGEATGPNPEAFF
>TRBV6-5|NA|NA|TRBJ1-2
TGTGCCAGCAGTGGGGTGGGAGGCTACACCTTC
CASSGVGGYTF
>TRBV7-6|NA|NA|TRBJ2-7
TGTGCCAGCAGCCCCGAGGACCGCCTCGGCACCTACGAGCAGTACTTC
CASSPEDRLGTYEQYF
>TRBV11-1|NA|few|TRBJ1-1
TGTGCCAGCAGCCGTACGCGGGAAGCTTTCTTT
CASSRTREAFF
>TRBV7-8|NA|once|TRBJ1-1
TGTGCCAGCAGCAAAGGACGTCTGAACACTGAAGCTTTCTTT
CASSKGRLNTEAFF
>TRBV5-4|NA|NA|TRBJ2-3
TGTGCCAGCAGCTCCGGTCAGGGGGGTCGCACAGATACGCAGTATTTT
CASSSGQGGRTDTQYF
>TRBV6-5|NA|few|TRBJ2-7
TGTGCCAGCAGTTACGAGGGGACCTCCTACGAGCAGTACTTC
CASSYEGTSYEQYF
>TRBV6-4|TRBD2|NA|TRBJ2-7
TGTGCCAGCAGTGACGTTTGGCGGGGGGCCTCCTACGAGCAGTACTTC
CASSDVWRGASYEQYF
>TRBV9|NA|NA|TRBJ2-7
TGTGCCAGCAGCTTTACAGGGCTAAGCTCCTACGAGCAGTACTTC
CASSFTGLSSYEQYF
>TRBV9|NA|NA|TRBJ1-2
TGTGCCAGCAGCGTAGGAGGGGACTATGGCTACACCTTC
CASSVGGDYGYTF
>TRBV7-3|NA|NA|TRBJ1-1
TGTGCCAGCAGCTTCAATATAAGGATCCCCGCCCTCATGGGGGGTGAAGCTTTCTTT
CASSFNIRIPALMGGEAFF
>TRBV4-3|NA|once|TRBJ2-7
TGCGCCAGCAGCCAAGTGTGGTCAGGGGAATACGAGCAGTACTTC
CASSQVWSGEYEQYF
>TRBV19|NA|NA|TRBJ2-3
TGTGCCAGTAGTATAGTAACAGGGAGGTATGAGCGAGATACGCAGTATTTT
CASSIVTGRYERDTQYF
>TRBV4-2|TRBD2|NA|TRBJ2-2
TGTGCCAGCAGCCAAGCCGGGGGGGGCGGGGAGCTGTTTTTT
CASSQAGGGGELFF
>TRBV28|NA|NA|TRBJ2-6
TGTGCCAGCAGTTCCTACCCCGGGTCTGGGGCCAACGTCCTGACTTTC
CASSSYPGSGANVLTF
>TRBV27|NA|NA|TRBJ1-1
TGTGCCAGCAGTTTACGGGGGGTGCTAGCTGAAGCTTTCTTT
CASSLRGVLAEAFF
>TRBV4-1|TRBD2|NA|TRBJ2-2
TGCGCCAGCAGCCATTCCACTAGCGCTGGGGAGCTGTTTTTT
CASSHSTSAGELFF